This record covers a single T cell receptor beta chain. The record originates from a study of patients and donors after allogeneic stem cell transplantation. The ends were cut back, 8 bases at V and 0 bases at J, with 7 bases in the middle. The CDR3 is made up of 12 amino acids. The V gene's germline CDR1 is MNHEY and CDR2 SVGEGT. TCRdb used MiXCR to reprocess the RT-PCR reads, holding one entry per CDR3 protein. The table includes about a million distinct CDR3 sequences, approximately 18% detected once. V and J are TRBV6-2 or TRBV6-3 and TRBJ1-1, with unresolved D. The sample taken for sequencing was blood, either unsorted or a sorted T cell fraction (not recorded which). The receptor comes from a human donor who was either an allogeneic HSCT recipient or a stem cell or donor lymphocyte infusion donor (not recorded which). It is not recorded whose cells these are; they may come from a transplant donor. The CDR3 DNA reads TGTGCCAGCGCCCGACTGAACACTGAAGCTTTCTTT. Its translation: CASARLNTEAFF.